These 11 T cell receptor beta chains originate from one sample sequenced in a study of blood T cells in healthy people across ages. Next came a second PCR, run for about 7 to 12 cycles, which used a sample-barcoded 5' primer along with a J-beta primer mix. TCRdb ran MiXCR on the 5' RACE reads and lists one entry per CDR3 protein. The sample has about 630,000 distinct CDR3 sequences, around 20% seen once. Material: blood. Receptors originate from a man between 65 and 80 years old in good health.

This clonotype showed up just a few times. The chain joins TRBV12-3 or TRBV12-4 to TRBJ2-7, with 11 bases identical to TRBD2. The junction had 3 bases not matched to a gene; V was cut back by 5 bases and J by 0 bases. This CDR3 contains 15 residues. CDR3 DNA sequence: TGTGCCAGCAGTATACTAGCGGGAGCCTCCTACGAGCAGTACTTC. This encodes CASSILAGASYEQYF.

Points on this clonotype: One end of the junction fails to match germline, which may point to a read error. The CDR3: CASNSIGTQETRYF. In DNA, the CDR3 is TGCGCCAGCAACTCCATCGGAACGCAAGAGACCCGGTACTTC. The chain uses TRBV5-1 and TRBJ2-5; no clear D gene. Germline CDR1 and CDR2: SGHRS and YFSETQ. This CDR3 has 14 amino acids.

Concerning this clonotype: Relative to the germline gene, one junction end is altered; a read error may explain this. V and J are TRBV28 and TRBJ2-3; the match to TRBD2 covers 9 bases. The CDR3 consists of 17 residues. Germline V gives CDR1 MDHEN, CDR2 SYDVKM. In nucleotides, the CDR3 is TGTGCCAGCGGTTTAATCTCTGCGGGAGGGGCCCAGAATACGCAGTATTTT. Translation gives CASGLISAGGAQNTQYF.

In this sample, this clonotype turned up a few times. The rearrangement links TRBV5-6 to TRBJ2-5, with 9 bases that match TRBD2. Matching the DNA end better, TRBJ2-1 makes the J call doubtful. The V gene's germline CDR1 is SGHDT and CDR2 YYEEEE. This CDR3 contains 16 residues. This CDR3 is CASSLYGTSFNDEQFF. The CDR3 coding sequence is TGTGCCAGCAGCCTCTACGGGACTAGCTTCAATGATGAGCAGTTCTTC.

The chain links TRBV6-6 to TRBJ2-5; 9 positions agree with TRBD1. Trimming at V came to 6 bases and at J to 7 bases, leaving 15 bases not matched to a gene. The length of the CDR3 is 16 residues. CDR1 and CDR2 from the germline V gene are MNHNY and SVGAGI (reference sequence). CDR3 sequence reads: CASRRDRGINIGTQYF. In nucleotides, the CDR3 is TGTGCCAGCAGGCGAGACAGGGGGATCAACATTGGGACCCAGTACTTC.

This clonotype occurred many times. The V and J genes are TRBV7-3 and TRBJ2-7; a weak D match, TRBD1 (5 bases). Germline values: CDR1 SGHTA, CDR2 FQGTGA. This CDR3 spans 15 amino acids. Trimming shortened V by 5 bases and J by 7 bases, and 21 bases separated the two germline ends. This chain's CDR3 is CASSPQGSAFGEQYF. CDR3 DNA: TGTGCCAGCAGCCCCCAGGGATCCGCGTTCGGGGAGCAGTACTTC. The entire variable domain, with the rest obtained from reference TRBV7-3 and TRBJ2-7, is as follows: GAGVSQTPSNKVTEKGKYVELRCDPISGHTALYWYRQSLGQGPEFLIYFQGTGAADDSGLPNDRFFAVRPEGSVSTLKIQRTERGDSAVYLCASSPQGSAFGEQYFGPGTRLTVT.

The chain links TRBV13 to TRBJ2-4, with D possibly being TRBD1 or TRBD2 (5 bases each). This CDR3 is 15 amino acids long. V shed 6 bases and J shed 0 bases, with 12 bases lying between them. Per the germline V gene, CDR1 is PRHDT and CDR2 is FYEKMQ (reference sequence). CDR3 amino acids: CASSPGTLAKNIQYF. For the CDR3, the DNA is TGTGCCAGCAGTCCCGGGACCTTAGCCAAAAACATTCAGTACTTC.

This clonotype has a handful of counts. The rearrangement uses TRBV5-1 and TRBJ2-3; no reliable D call. V was pared by 0 bases and J by 7 bases, with 9 bases between. This CDR3 is built from 13 residues. From germline, CDR1 is SGHRS and CDR2 YFSETQ. The CDR3 reads CASSLEGSNTQYF. In nucleotides, the CDR3 is TGCGCCAGCAGCTTGGAGGGCTCAAATACGCAGTATTTT.

The rearrangement uses TRBV7-2 and TRBJ1-5; 7 nucleotides match TRBD1. The CDR3 contains 15 residues. V was pared by 2 bases and J by 1 base, with 2 bases of the junction left unmatched. Germline CDR1 and CDR2: SGHTA and FQGNSA. CDR3 amino acids: CASSLKTGSNQPQHF. The CDR3 region has the DNA TGTGCCAGCAGCTTAAAGACAGGGAGCAATCAGCCCCAGCATTTT. Looking up the rest from reference TRBV7-2 and TRBJ1-5 gives the full variable domain: GAGVSQSPSNKVTEKGKDVELRCDPISGHTALYWYRQSLGQGLEFLIYFQGNSAPDKSGLPSDRFSAERTGGSVSTLTIQRTQQEDSAVYLCASSLKTGSNQPQHFGDGTRLSIL.

This clonotype came up a few times. This rearrangement joins TRBV5-1 to TRBJ2-7; possibly TRBD2 for D (6 bases). V lost 4 bases, J lost 4 bases, and 24 bases lay in between. This CDR3 comprises 17 residues. Germline values: CDR1 SGHRS, CDR2 YFSETQ. CDR3 bases: TGCGCCAGCAGCCCATCTGACGGGAGTGTTTACTGGTACGAGCAGTACTTC. It codes for CASSPSDGSVYWYEQYF.

This rearrangement joins TRBV7-2 to TRBJ2-7; D might be TRBD2 (5 bases). Germline CDR1 reads SGHTA; CDR2 reads FQGNSA. V lost 8 bases to trimming and J lost 6 bases, with 11 bases between them. The CDR3 is 11 residues long. The CDR3 DNA reads as TGTGCCAGCCAAACGCGGGCCGAGCAGTACTTC. Amino acids: CASQTRAEQYF.